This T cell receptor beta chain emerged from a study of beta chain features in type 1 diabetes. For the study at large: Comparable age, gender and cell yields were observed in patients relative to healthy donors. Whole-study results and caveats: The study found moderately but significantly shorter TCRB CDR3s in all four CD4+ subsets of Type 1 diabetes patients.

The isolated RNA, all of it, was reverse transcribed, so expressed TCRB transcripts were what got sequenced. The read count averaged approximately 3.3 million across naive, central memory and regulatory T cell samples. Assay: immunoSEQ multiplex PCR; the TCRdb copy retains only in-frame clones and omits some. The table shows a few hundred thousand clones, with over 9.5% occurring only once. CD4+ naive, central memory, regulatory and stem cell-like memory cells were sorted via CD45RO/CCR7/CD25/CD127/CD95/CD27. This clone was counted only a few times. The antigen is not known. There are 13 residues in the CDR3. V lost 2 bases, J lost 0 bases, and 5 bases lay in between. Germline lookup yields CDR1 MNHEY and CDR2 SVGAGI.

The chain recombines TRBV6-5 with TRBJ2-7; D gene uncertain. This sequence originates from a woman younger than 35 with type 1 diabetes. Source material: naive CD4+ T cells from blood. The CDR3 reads CASSYRSSYEQYF. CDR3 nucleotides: TGTGCCAGCAGTTACAGGAGCTCCTACGAGCAGTACTTC.